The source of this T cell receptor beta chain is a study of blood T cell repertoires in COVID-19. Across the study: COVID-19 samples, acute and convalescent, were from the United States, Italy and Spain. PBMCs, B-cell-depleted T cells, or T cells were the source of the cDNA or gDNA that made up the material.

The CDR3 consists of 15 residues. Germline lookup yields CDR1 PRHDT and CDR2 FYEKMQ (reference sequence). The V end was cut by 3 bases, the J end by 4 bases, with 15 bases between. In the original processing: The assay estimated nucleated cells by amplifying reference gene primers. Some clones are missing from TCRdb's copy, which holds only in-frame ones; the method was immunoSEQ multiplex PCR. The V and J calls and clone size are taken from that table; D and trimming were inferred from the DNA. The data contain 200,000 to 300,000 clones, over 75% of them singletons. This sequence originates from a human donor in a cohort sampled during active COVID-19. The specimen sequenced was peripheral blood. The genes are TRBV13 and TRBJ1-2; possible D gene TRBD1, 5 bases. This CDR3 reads CASSLQGGNGYGYTF. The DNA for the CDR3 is TGTGCCAGCAGCTTGCAGGGAGGGAATGGCTATGGCTACACCTTC.